The present entry profiles one T cell receptor beta chain with its context. The CDR3 covers 15 residues. The germline V gene encodes CDR1 SGHNT and CDR2 YYREEE (reference sequence). J lost 3 bases, V lost 2 bases, and 7 bases had no gene match. This sample is part of a study of cytomegalovirus exposure and HLA in healthy donors. The PCR contained 60 Vbeta and 13 Jbeta primers. Profiled with immunoSEQ multiplex PCR; TCRdb holds only in-frame clones, not every one. The table has around 170,000 clones, around 82% seen once; the top ten hold 2% to 2.5%. This receptor was obtained from a man in his sixties in good health and CMV-seronegative. The V gene is TRBV5-4, the J gene TRBJ1-2; TRBD1 aligns across 7 bases. Sequences were obtained from PBMCs. The CDR3 nucleotides are TGTGCCAGCAGCTTAGGGGGCCGGTCCGACTATGGCTACACCTTC. Protein product: CASSLGGRSDYGYTF.